This entry features one TCR beta chain sequence. Its specificity is unknown. The data were obtained in a study of cytomegalovirus exposure and HLA in healthy donors. The CMV serostatus of this donor went unrecorded. The CDR3 has 14 amino acids. CDR1 is SGHRS and CDR2 is YFSETQ in the germline V gene. Trimming cost V 4 bases and J 6 bases; bases outside gene matches: 6. Findings and caveats of the study: From TCR beta sequences, most subjects' HLA-A and HLA-B alleles were reportedly predicted accurately. A few chains tied to CMV proved CMV antigen-specific in vitro.

Primers included in the PCR were 60 Vbeta and 13 Jbeta primers. Profiled with immunoSEQ multiplex PCR; TCRdb holds only in-frame clones, not every one. The sample has fewer than 200,000 clones, roughly 80% seen once. The sequencing sample was made of PBMCs. The clonotype originates from a human donor in good health. The V gene is TRBV5-1, the J gene TRBJ1-2; 10 bases align to TRBD1. The CDR3 reads CASSPDRGSDGYTF. In DNA, the CDR3 is TGCGCCAGCAGCCCGGACAGGGGGTCGGATGGCTACACCTTC. The complete variable domain, with remaining parts taken from reference TRBV5-1 and TRBJ1-2, reads KAGVTQTPRYLIKTRGQQVTLSCSPISGHRSVSWYQQTPGQGLQFLFEYFSETQRNKGNFPGRFSGRQFSNSRSEMNVSTLELGDSALYLCASSPDRGSDGYTFGSGTRLTVV.